These T cell receptor beta chains were read from a single sample in a study of blood T cell repertoires in COVID-19. Repertoires were generated with immunoSEQ multiplex PCR, while TCRdb's copy carries only in-frame clones and drops some. The repertoire holds some 90,000 clones, with about 91% as singletons. Sequenced: peripheral blood. The receptors were sampled from a woman older than 75 with active COVID-19. CDR3s include the opening cysteine and the closing phenylalanine or tryptophan. The D gene is left open where the match is weak. Size values are once, few and many counts, or a class for expanded clones, and some rows have none.

J gene	clone size	D gene	V gene	CDR3 DNA	CDR3 protein
TRBJ2-2	NA	TRBD2	TRBV4-3	TGCGCCAGCAGCCAAGACCTAGCGGGAGGCGGCACCGGGGAGCTGTTTTTT	CASSQDLAGGGTGELFF
TRBJ2-3	once	TRBD2	TRBV23-1	TGCGCCAACCCAGCCCCGGGACTAGCGGGAGCTAGCTGCACAGATACGCAGTATTTT	CANPAPGLAGASCTDTQYF
TRBJ2-7	NA	NA	TRBV2	TGTGCCAGTTCCCTTGCCAGGGCAGTGAGCGAGCAGTACTTC	CASSLARAVSEQYF
TRBJ1-1	NA	NA	TRBV24-1	TGTGCCACCGCGGGGGTGAACACTGAAGCTTTCTTT	CATAGVNTEAFF
TRBJ2-2	NA	TRBD2	TRBV5-1	TGCGCCAGCAGCTTGGCCCCGGGACTAGGAGACGGGGAGCTGTTTTTT	CASSLAPGLGDGELFF
TRBJ2-5	NA	TRBD1	TRBV10-3	TGTGCCATTTCACAGGGGGACCAAGAGACCCAGTACTTC	CAISQGDQETQYF
TRBJ2-3	NA	TRBD2	TRBV5-1	TGCGCCAGCAGCAAACTAGCGGGGAAGAACACAGATACGCAGTATTTT	CASSKLAGKNTDTQYF
TRBJ2-3	NA	NA	TRBV10-3	TGTGCCATCAGTCAACGGGACTCTAGCACAGATACGCAGTATTTT	CAISQRDSSTDTQYF
TRBJ1-5	NA	NA	TRBV6-5	TGTGCCAGCAGCCCAGGCACGATGAATCAGCCCCAGCATTTT	CASSPGTMNQPQHF
TRBJ2-5	NA	NA	TRBV29-1	TGCAGCGTTTCGGGGGGCGCCCTTTTGTACCAAGAGACCCAGTACTTC	CSVSGGALLYQETQYF
TRBJ2-1	NA	NA	TRBV29-1	TGCAGCGTGACTAGAGACAATGAGCAGTTCTTC	CSVTRDNEQFF
TRBJ1-1	NA	TRBD1	TRBV24-1	TGTGCCACCAGCGACAGGGTCGGGACTGAAGCTTTCTTT	CATSDRVGTEAFF
TRBJ1-5	NA	NA	TRBV6-2/TRBV6-3	TGTGCCAGCAGCTTACCGGTGGCAGGGCATCAGCCCCAGCATTTT	CASSLPVAGHQPQHF
TRBJ2-3	NA	TRBD2	TRBV5-1	TGCGCCAGCAGCTTATCCCTAGCGGGCACAGATACGCAGTATTTT	CASSLSLAGTDTQYF
TRBJ1-2	once	TRBD1	TRBV6-6	TGTGCCAGCAGTACCCCGACAGGGAACTATGGCTACACCTTC	CASSTPTGNYGYTF
TRBJ1-2	NA	NA	TRBV27	TGTGCCAGCAGTTCTGTCTCCAGGGGAGATGGCTACACCTTC	CASSSVSRGDGYTF
TRBJ1-1	NA	NA	TRBV4-3	TGCGCCAGCAGCCAAGATGCGGGGGGCGCGTATCAAGCTTTCTTT	CASSQDAGGAYQAFF
TRBJ1-6	NA	NA	TRBV5-1	TGCGCCAGCAGCTTGGCTGGGCAGACCGCGACCTCACCCCTCCACTTT	CASSLAGQTATSPLHF
TRBJ2-7	NA	NA	TRBV19	TGTGCCAGTACCCTAAGGGGCCAAGGGGCCTACGAGCAGTACTTC	CASTLRGQGAYEQYF
TRBJ2-1	NA	NA	TRBV15	TGTGCCACCAGAGAAAGGGGTAACAATGAGCAGTTCTTC	CATRERGNNEQFF
TRBJ2-1	NA	NA	TRBV10-3	TGTGCCATCAAGGGACATCGGAATGAGGATGAGCAGTTCTTC	CAIKGHRNEDEQFF
TRBJ2-1	NA	NA	TRBV19	TGTGCCAGTAGTACCCTAGGCGCGGCCTCAAACAATGAGCAGTTCTTC	CASSTLGAASNNEQFF
TRBJ1-2	NA	NA	TRBV29-1	TGCAGCGTTACCGACCCGAGGGAAGGCTACACCTTC	CSVTDPREGYTF
TRBJ2-5	NA	TRBD2	TRBV4-2	TGTGCCAGCAGCCAAGTAGCGGGAGTGAGAAGAGAGACCCAGTACTTC	CASSQVAGVRRETQYF
TRBJ1-4	NA	NA	TRBV5-1	TGCGCCAGCAGCCACACCGGAGGGCGTGCAACTAATGAAAAACTGTTTTTT	CASSHTGGRATNEKLFF
TRBJ2-3	NA	NA	TRBV6-2/TRBV6-3	TGTGCCAGCAGCACGGACAGCCTAGCGCAGTATTTT	CASSTDSLAQYF
TRBJ2-7	NA	NA	TRBV7-8	TGTGCCAGCAGCTACCCGGACGGGGACTACGAGCAGTACTTC	CASSYPDGDYEQYF
TRBJ1-5	NA	TRBD1	TRBV18	TGTGCCAGCTCACGATCCGGGACAGGGGATCAGCCCCAGCATTTT	CASSRSGTGDQPQHF
TRBJ2-4	NA	NA	TRBV15	TGTGCCACCAGCAGCAGGGTTTCCACCAAAAACATTCAGTACTTC	CATSSRVSTKNIQYF
TRBJ2-3	NA	TRBD2	TRBV5-4	TGTGCCAGCAGCCCTAACGGAGGCGGGAGAGAAGATACGCAGTATTTT	CASSPNGGGREDTQYF
TRBJ2-7	NA	TRBD1	TRBV6-5	TGTGCCAGCAAACGGGACAGGGGTACCTACGAGCAGTACTTC	CASKRDRGTYEQYF
TRBJ1-3	NA	NA	TRBV7-2	TGTGCCAGCAGCTTAAACCCGACAGTTTACTCTGGAAACACCATATATTTT	CASSLNPTVYSGNTIYF
TRBJ2-1	NA	NA	TRBV20-1	TGCAGTGCTAGTCAACAAATTGAGCAGTTCTTC	CSASQQIEQFF